This TCR beta chain was recorded in a study of metastatic and nonmetastatic thyroid tumors. Study overall: Across blood and tumor or nodule tissue, repertoires from malignant and benign thyroid patients were compared with one another. Whole-study findings and limits: Reported TCR beta diversity, measured in blood and tumor, was significantly higher for malignant thyroid tumors than for benign nodules.

This clone has ten or more counts. Antigen: not known. TCRdb reprocessed the PCR reads using MiXCR. The sample has under 15,000 clones, 25% to 35% seen once; the top ten hold 10% to 15%. Thyroid surgery was preceded by no treatment in any patient. The sequenced sample was tumor tissue. The sequence derives from a female donor with papillary thyroid cancer or a benign thyroid nodule (not recorded which). Some clones in this sample may be carry-over from other donors' samples.

CDR3 amino acids: CASSQQDPAGEKLFF. CDR3 DNA sequence: TGCGCCAGCAGCCAGCAGGACCCCGCCGGGGAAAAACTGTTTTTT. V is TRBV5-1 and J is TRBJ1-4; unclear D gene. CDR1 and CDR2 from the germline V gene are SGHRS and YFSETQ. Between the trimmed V and J ends, which lost 4 bases and 8 bases, there was a span of 18 bases. This CDR3 spans 15 amino acids.